This TCR beta chain was obtained from a study of technical replicates of blood from several donors. Generated by immunoSEQ multiplex PCR, the TCRdb table keeps only in-frame clones and is missing some. Found here are 75,000 to 95,000 clones, about 89% of them singletons; the top ten hold roughly 0.25%. CDR1 is ENHRY and CDR2 is SYGVKD in the germline V gene. V gave up 0 bases and J gave up 12 bases, with 14 bases separating them. The CDR3 extends over 13 amino acids. The sequence was collected from a human donor in good health. The sample consisted of T cells isolated from PBMCs. The rearrangement links TRBV10-3 to TRBJ1-2; D gene unclear. The CDR3 is CAISESWERGHTF. The CDR3 DNA is TGTGCCATCAGTGAGTCGTGGGAACGAGGGCACACCTTC.